The 32 T cell receptor beta chains below all came from one sample that was sequenced in a study of CDR3 diversity in severe acne. Each CDR3 protein is one row after TCRdb ran MiXCR on the PCR reads. The table has about 90,000 distinct CDR3 sequences, approximately 54% seen once. The sample comprised blood. The source of these receptors is a male donor with severe acne vulgaris.

This clonotype was recorded at least ten times. J is TRBJ2-7 and V is TRBV20-1, with D possibly being TRBD2 (6 bases). Germline values: CDR1 DFQATT, CDR2 SNEGSKA (reference sequence). The CDR3 loop spans 15 amino acids. Trimming cost V 4 bases and J 0 bases, with 16 bases left between them. CDR3 sequence (DNA): TGCAGTGCTATTTCCTCTGACGGGAGCTCCTACGAGCAGTACTTC. This sequence encodes CSAISSDGSSYEQYF.

A remark on this clonotype: A much larger clone is a single base away; this may be a read error. The chain recombines TRBV11-2 with TRBJ2-7, with no clear D. Germline V CDR1 and CDR2: SGHAT, FQNNGV. The CDR3 is 12 amino acids. The CDR3 DNA reads as TGTGCCAGCAGCCTGACGTCCTGCGAGCAGTACTTC. Protein product: CASSLTSCEQYF.

V is TRBV12-5 and J is TRBJ2-5; tentative D call: TRBD2 (6 bases). The CDR3 has 18 amino acids. The V end was cut by 0 bases, the J end by 4 bases, with 21 bases between. Looked up from germline, CDR1 is LGHNT and CDR2 is FRNRAP. This CDR3 reads CASGLVPGRPEERETQYF. The CDR3 DNA follows: TGTGCTAGTGGTTTGGTACCGGGGAGGCCCGAGGAACGAGAGACCCAGTACTTC.

This clonotype occurred a few times. The gene calls are TRBV7-9 and TRBJ1-2, with D possibly matching TRBD1 (5 bases). The CDR3 spans 15 residues. V was shortened by 4 bases and J by 2 bases, with 14 bases between the two germline ends. CDR1 and CDR2 (germline): SEHNR, FQNEAQ (reference sequence). The CDR3 protein is CASSWSDQGNYGYTF. CDR3 sequence (DNA): TGTGCCAGCAGCTGGAGTGATCAGGGCAACTATGGCTACACCTTC. The variable domain in full, completed from reference TRBV7-9 and TRBJ1-2, reads DTGVSQNPRHKITKRGQNVTFRCDPISEHNRLYWYRQTLGQGPEFLTYFQNEAQLEKSRLLSDRFSAERPKGSFSTLEIQRTEQGDSAMYLCASSWSDQGNYGYTFGSGTRLTVV.

Relative to its sample, this clonotype is medium-sized. This CDR3 reads CASSSYLTVLSYEQYF. The CDR3 bases are TGTGCCAGCAGCTCTTATTTGACAGTTCTCTCCTACGAGCAGTACTTC. The chain combines TRBV7-2 with TRBJ2-7; D might be TRBD1 (5 bases). There are 16 residues in the CDR3. CDR1 is SGHTA and CDR2 is FQGNSA in the germline V gene. Trimming cost V 4 bases and J 0 bases, with 16 bases left between them. Looking up the rest from reference TRBV7-2 and TRBJ2-7 gives the full variable domain: GAGVSQSPSNKVTEKGKDVELRCDPISGHTALYWYRQSLGQGLEFLIYFQGNSAPDKSGLPSDRFSAERTGGSVSTLTIQRTQQEDSAVYLCASSSYLTVLSYEQYFGPGTRLTVT.

Many counts were recorded for this clonotype. The chain couples TRBV7-8 to TRBJ1-3; D call uncertain. This CDR3 has 16 amino acids. CDR1 and CDR2 (germline): SGHVS, FQNEAQ. Between the trimmed V and J ends, which lost 3 bases and 2 bases, there was a span of 14 bases. The CDR3 here is CASSFNPSGTGNTIYF. CDR3 coding DNA: TGTGCCAGCAGCTTCAACCCGAGCGGTACTGGAAACACCATATATTTT.

This clonotype is medium-sized in the sample. This rearrangement joins TRBV7-6 to TRBJ1-1; D not certain. CDR1 is SGHVS, CDR2 FNYEAQ, per germline. V shed 0 bases and J shed 4 bases, with 6 bases lying between them. The CDR3 loop spans 13 amino acids. The CDR3 sequence: CASSLARFTEAFF. CDR3 nucleotides: TGTGCCAGCAGCTTAGCGCGATTCACTGAAGCTTTCTTT.

The chain carries TRBV10-3 and TRBJ2-7; D possibly corresponds to TRBD1 (5 bases). This CDR3 is 14 amino acids long. Deletions cut 10 bases from V and 4 bases from J, with 20 bases between. The germline CDR1 and CDR2 sequences are ENHRY and SYGVKD. In DNA, the CDR3 is TGTGCCAGCAGCGCAATAGATCAGGGTTACGAGCAGTACTTC. This translates into CASSAIDQGYEQYF.

This clonotype was picked up many times. The V and J genes are TRBV6-4 and TRBJ2-3; D uncertain. V was shortened by 0 bases and J by 2 bases, with 6 bases between the two germline ends. Germline V gene lookup returns CDR1 MRHNA and CDR2 SNTAGT. The CDR3 runs to 14 residues. This CDR3 is CASSDSPDTDTQYF. DNA of the CDR3: TGTGCCAGCAGTGACTCTCCTGACACAGATACGCAGTATTTT.

Concerning this clonotype: A much larger clonotype is one base distant, so this may be a read error. The chain recombines TRBV19 with TRBJ1-1; D ambiguous. Looked up from germline, CDR1 is LNHDA and CDR2 is SQIVND (reference sequence). V lost 7 bases and J 0 bases, leaving 9 bases between the germline ends. This CDR3 comprises 13 residues. The CDR3 DNA reads TGTGCCAGTAAAGCGAACCTGAACACTGAAGCTTTCTTT. It yields the protein CASKANLNTEAFF.

In this sample, this clonotype turned up many times. The chain joins TRBV5-1 to TRBJ2-5; TRBD1 agrees at 7 bases. J was trimmed by 4 bases and V by 4 bases; bases with no gene match: 7. This CDR3 contains 14 residues. Germline CDR1 reads SGHRS; CDR2 reads YFSETQ. CDR3 bases: TGCGCCAGCAGCGGAGACAGGGTGGTAGAGACCCAGTACTTC. This encodes CASSGDRVVETQYF.

By share, this clonotype counts as medium-sized. The V and J genes are TRBV20-1 and TRBJ2-7, with 12 positions matching TRBD2. The CDR3 sequence is 16 residues long. V dropped 0 bases and J dropped 2; count of bases not matched to a gene: 5. Germline V gene lookup returns CDR1 DFQATT and CDR2 SNEGSKA (reference sequence). CDR3 in DNA: TGCAGTGCTAGAGATTATGCTAGCGGGGGGGCCTACGAGCAGTACTTC. Translated, it gives CSARDYASGGAYEQYF.

This clonotype was seen just once. The chain employs TRBV25-1 and TRBJ1-2, with 9 nucleotides matching TRBD1. The junction had 5 bases not matched to a gene; V was cut back by 8 bases and J by 4 bases. The germline V gene has CDR1 MGHDK and CDR2 SYGVNS. The CDR3 sequence is 13 residues long. The CDR3 coding sequence is TGTGCCAGCGGAGACAGGGGGACCTATGGCTACACCTTC. Its translation is CASGDRGTYGYTF.

The chain links TRBV11-2 to TRBJ2-5; D remains unclear. The CDR3 runs 17 residues. Germline CDR1 SGHAT, CDR2 FQNNGV. Trimming removed 5 bases at V and 4 bases at J, with 23 bases between. CDR3 amino acids: CASSITHGSYLGETQYF. The CDR3 nucleotides are TGTGCCAGCAGCATTACCCACGGCAGTTACCTTGGAGAGACCCAGTACTTC.

This clonotype showed up just a few times. The chain couples TRBV29-1 to TRBJ1-2; possibly TRBD1 for D (5 bases). The CDR3 loop spans 16 amino acids. The germline V gene encodes CDR1 SQVTM and CDR2 ANQGSEA. Trimming pared 0 bases from V and 4 bases from J, leaving 18 bases between. DNA of the CDR3: TGCAGCGTTGAAGATACGGGAGGGGTTGGGGGCTATGGCTACACCTTC. Translation gives CSVEDTGGVGGYGYTF.

Note on this clonotype: Being one base from a much bigger clone, this may be a read error. The chain combines TRBV5-1 with TRBJ1-6; 9 bases match TRBD1. In germline, CDR1 is SGHRS, CDR2 YFSETQ. This CDR3 is built from 17 residues. The CDR3 bases are TGCGCCAGCAGCTTGGAACAGGGGGCCGCCTATAATACACCCCTCCACTTT. Translating gives CASSLEQGAAYNTPLHF.

The genes are TRBV20-1 and TRBJ2-1; 13 nucleotides align to TRBD2. Per the germline V gene, CDR1 is DFQATT and CDR2 is SNEGSKA (reference sequence). The CDR3 loop spans 13 amino acids. Written as DNA, the CDR3 is TGCAGCAGGACTAGCGGGAGAGGCGGTGAGCAGTTCTTC. This translates into CSRTSGRGGEQFF.

The chain is built from TRBV7-9 and TRBJ1-5; the match to TRBD1 covers 8 bases. V shed 0 bases and J 7 bases; nucleotides not matched to a gene: 5. Germline assignment: CDR1 SEHNR and CDR2 FQNEAQ (reference sequence). CDR3 size: 15 residues. The CDR3 spells CASSLAGQESQPQHF. The CDR3, as DNA: TGTGCCAGCAGCTTAGCGGGACAGGAAAGCCAGCCCCAGCATTTT.

This clonotype was seen ten or more times. The J gene is TRBJ2-7, the V gene TRBV29-1; D is tentatively TRBD1 or TRBD2 (6 bases each). This CDR3 region has 12 residues. Trimming stripped 4 bases from V and 4 bases from J, with 11 bases between. Per the germline V gene, CDR1 is SQVTM and CDR2 is ANQGSEA. The CDR3, as DNA: TGCAGCGTTGTAAGGGGGGAATACGAGCAGTACTTC. Translated, it gives CSVVRGEYEQYF.

A note on this clonotype: Given the absence of the conserved phenylalanine or tryptophan at the CDR3 end, a read error is likely. The DNA is omitted, as the CDR3 cannot be located on it reliably, and the CDR3 follows TCRdb's listing. The V gene is TRBV2, the J gene TRBJ2-2; TRBD1 is taken as the D call from the table, unchecked against the DNA. The CDR3 totals 8 residues, both ends included. Looked up from germline, CDR1 is SNHLY and CDR2 is FYNNEI. This chain's CDR3 is CARRVDRG.

The J gene is TRBJ1-2, the V gene TRBV24-1, with 8 nucleotides matching TRBD1. Looked up from germline, CDR1 is KGHDR and CDR2 is SFDVKD. V trimming: 9 bases; J trimming: 7 bases; junction bases outside the gene matches: 3. The CDR3 has 11 residues. The CDR3 region is CATGQGPGYTF. CDR3 in DNA: TGTGCCACCGGACAGGGCCCTGGCTACACCTTC.

This chain connects TRBV7-2 to TRBJ2-7, with 10 positions matching TRBD1. Per the germline V gene, CDR1 is SGHTA and CDR2 is FQGNSA. The J segment lost 3 bases and the V segment lost 4 bases, leaving 9 bases of the junction unmatched. This CDR3 has 16 amino acids. The CDR3 coding sequence is TGTGCCAGCAGCTCCGCCGGACAGGGGGGAGTCTACGAGCAGTACTTC. It encodes CASSSAGQGGVYEQYF.

Points on this clonotype: The junction shows a germline mismatch at one end, possibly a read error. The CDR3 is CASSASKRDEQNF. The CDR3 region has the DNA TGTGCCAGCAGCGCCAGCAAAAGGGACGAGCAGAACTTC. The J gene is TRBJ2-7, the V gene TRBV7-9, with D tentatively TRBD1 or TRBD2 (5 bases each). CDR3 length equals 13 residues. Germline assignment: CDR1 SEHNR and CDR2 FQNEAQ (reference sequence).

The V call is TRBV19, the J call TRBJ1-3; D not certain. The CDR3 is 16 amino acids. Trimming took off 3 bases at V and 2 bases at J, with 14 bases between the two ends. In germline, CDR1 is LNHDA, CDR2 SQIVND (reference sequence). CDR3 amino acids: CASSIVLAKTGNTIYF. The CDR3 coding sequence is TGTGCCAGTAGTATTGTTTTGGCAAAGACTGGAAACACCATATATTTT.

This clonotype was found a few times. The CDR3 sequence: CASSLTSGRSGEQYF. The CDR3 region has the DNA TGTGCCAGCAGCTTGACTAGCGGGAGATCGGGAGAGCAGTACTTC. This chain links TRBV7-2 with TRBJ2-7; TRBD2 aligns across 12 bases. V lost 3 bases, J lost 7 bases, and 7 bases stayed unmatched. The V gene's germline CDR1 is SGHTA and CDR2 FQGNSA. The CDR3 runs 15 residues.

In this sample, this clonotype turned up a few times. The genes are TRBV28 and TRBJ2-3, with 9 bases identical to TRBD2. The CDR3 length is 16 residues. The V and J ends lost 0 bases and 5 bases, in that order; junction bases with no gene match: 6. The germline V gene has CDR1 MDHEN and CDR2 SYDVKM. CDR3 region: CASSLWAGGPEDTQYF. The CDR3 nucleotides are TGTGCCAGCAGTTTATGGGCGGGGGGGCCTGAAGATACGCAGTATTTT.

The chain uses TRBV19 and TRBJ2-6; unclear D gene. V was trimmed by 0 bases and J by 4 bases, leaving 4 bases between them. Per germline, CDR1 LNHDA and CDR2 SQIVND (reference sequence). The CDR3 spans 14 residues. CDR3 region: CASSIDTGANVLTF. CDR3 sequence (DNA): TGTGCCAGTAGTATAGATACGGGGGCCAACGTCCTGACTTTC.

This clonotype has at least ten counts. The gene calls are TRBV7-8 and TRBJ2-4; D perhaps matches TRBD2 (5 bases). Germline CDR1 SGHVS, CDR2 FQNEAQ. Between the trimmed V and J ends, which lost 2 bases and 1 base, there was a span of 18 bases. This CDR3 is 18 amino acids long. The CDR3 loop reads CASSLSLLEGLAKNIQYF. CDR3 nucleotides: TGTGCCAGCAGCTTATCCCTACTAGAAGGGTTGGCCAAAAACATTCAGTACTTC.

About this clonotype: A much larger clone is a single base away; this may be a read error. The conserved final phenylalanine or tryptophan is absent from the CDR3, which likely points to a read error. This sequence joins TRBV20-1 and TRBJ1-5, with 10 bases fitting TRBD1. V trimming: 5 bases; J trimming: 5 bases; junction bases outside the gene matches: 6. This CDR3 contains 14 residues. Germline V gene lookup returns CDR1 DFQATT and CDR2 SNEGSKA (reference sequence). CDR3 in amino acids: CSADLTGGHQPQHS. In nucleotides, the CDR3 is TGCAGTGCTGACTTGACAGGGGGCCATCAGCCCCAGCATTCT.

The V call is TRBV12-3 or TRBV12-4, the J call TRBJ2-1, with D possibly matching TRBD2 (6 bases). The CDR3 is 16 amino acids. Between the trimmed V and J ends, which lost 2 bases and 3 bases, there was a span of 14 bases. CDR3 sequence reads: CASSLPPGDGYNEQFF. The CDR3 coding sequence is TGTGCCAGCAGTTTACCCCCGGGGGATGGCTACAATGAGCAGTTCTTC.

V and J are TRBV9 and TRBJ1-3; D unclear. CDR3 length equals 12 residues. V was cut by 2 bases and J by 4 bases, with 4 bases left in between. Germline loops: CDR1 SGDLS, CDR2 YYNGEE. CDR3: CASSVAGNTIYF. CDR3 in DNA: TGTGCCAGCAGCGTTGCGGGAAACACCATATATTTT.

Only one count was recorded for this clonotype. The rearrangement uses TRBV6-8 and TRBJ2-5, with 9 bases identical to TRBD2. The CDR3 spans 18 residues. Germline CDR1 is MNHGY and CDR2 is SAAAGT. V lost 7 bases, J lost 2 bases, and 17 bases stayed unmatched. CDR3 DNA sequence: TGTGCCAGCATCGGACTAGGACTCCTAGCGGGGAAGCAAGAGACCCAGTACTTC. Translation gives CASIGLGLLAGKQETQYF.